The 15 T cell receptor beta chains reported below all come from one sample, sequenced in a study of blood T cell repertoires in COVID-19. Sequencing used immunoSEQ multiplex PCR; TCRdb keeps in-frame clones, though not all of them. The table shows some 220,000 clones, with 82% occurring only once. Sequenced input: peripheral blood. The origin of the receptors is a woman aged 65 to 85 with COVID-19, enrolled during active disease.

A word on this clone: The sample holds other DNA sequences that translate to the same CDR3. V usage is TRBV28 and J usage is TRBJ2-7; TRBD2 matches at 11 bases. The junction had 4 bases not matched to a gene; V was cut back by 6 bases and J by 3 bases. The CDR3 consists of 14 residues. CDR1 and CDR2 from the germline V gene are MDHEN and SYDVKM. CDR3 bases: TGTGCCAGCAGCGAAGGACTAGCGGGCTACGAGCAGTACTTC. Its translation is CASSEGLAGYEQYF.

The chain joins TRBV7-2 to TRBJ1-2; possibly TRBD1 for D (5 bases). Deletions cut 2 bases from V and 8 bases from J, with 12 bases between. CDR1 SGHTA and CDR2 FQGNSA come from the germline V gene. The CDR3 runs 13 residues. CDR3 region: CASSLRQGGGYTF. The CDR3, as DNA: TGTGCCAGCAGCTTACGGCAGGGTGGCGGCTACACCTTC.

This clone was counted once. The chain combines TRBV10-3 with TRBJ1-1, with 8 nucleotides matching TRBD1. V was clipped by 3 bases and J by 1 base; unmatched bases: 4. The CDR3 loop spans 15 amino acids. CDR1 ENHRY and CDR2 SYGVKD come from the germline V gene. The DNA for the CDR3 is TGTGCCATCAGTGATGGTCAGGGGGCGAACACTGAAGCTTTCTTT. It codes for CAISDGQGANTEAFF.

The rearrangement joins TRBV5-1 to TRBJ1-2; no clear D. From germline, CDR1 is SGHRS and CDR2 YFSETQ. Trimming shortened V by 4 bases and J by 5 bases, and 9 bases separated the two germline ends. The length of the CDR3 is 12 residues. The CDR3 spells CASSNSQYGYTF. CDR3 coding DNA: TGCGCCAGCAGCAATTCGCAGTATGGCTACACCTTC.

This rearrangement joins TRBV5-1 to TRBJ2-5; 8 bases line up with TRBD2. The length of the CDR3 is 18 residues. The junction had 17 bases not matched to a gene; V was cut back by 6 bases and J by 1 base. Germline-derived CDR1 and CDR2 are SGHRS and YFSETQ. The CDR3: CASTPRPPGGGSQETQYF. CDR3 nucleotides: TGCGCCAGCACCCCCCGGCCCCCCGGGGGGGGAAGCCAAGAGACCCAGTACTTC.

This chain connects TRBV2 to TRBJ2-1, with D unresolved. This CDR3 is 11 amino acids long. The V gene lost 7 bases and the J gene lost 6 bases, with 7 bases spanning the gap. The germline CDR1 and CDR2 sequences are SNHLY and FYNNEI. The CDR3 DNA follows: TGTGCCAGCAAGACACCCAATGAGCAGTTCTTC. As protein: CASKTPNEQFF. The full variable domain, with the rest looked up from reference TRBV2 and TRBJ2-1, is EPEVTQTPSHQVTQMGQEVILRCVPISNHLYFYWYRQILGQKVEFLVSFYNNEISEKSEIFDDQFSVERPDGSNFTLKIRSTKLEDSAMYFCASKTPNEQFFGPGTRLTVL.

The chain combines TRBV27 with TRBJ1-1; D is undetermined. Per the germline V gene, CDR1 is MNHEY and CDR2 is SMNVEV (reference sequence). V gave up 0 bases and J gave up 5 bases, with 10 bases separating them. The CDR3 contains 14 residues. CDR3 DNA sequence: TGTGCCAGCAGTTTATCGGAGGCGGGGACTGAAGCTTTCTTT. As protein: CASSLSEAGTEAFF.

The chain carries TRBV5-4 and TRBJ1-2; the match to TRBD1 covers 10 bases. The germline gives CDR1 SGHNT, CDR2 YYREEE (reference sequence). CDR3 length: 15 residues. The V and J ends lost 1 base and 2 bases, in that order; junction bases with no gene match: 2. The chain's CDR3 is CASSLSGQGNYGYTF. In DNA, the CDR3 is TGTGCCAGCAGCTTGTCGGGACAGGGGAACTATGGCTACACCTTC.

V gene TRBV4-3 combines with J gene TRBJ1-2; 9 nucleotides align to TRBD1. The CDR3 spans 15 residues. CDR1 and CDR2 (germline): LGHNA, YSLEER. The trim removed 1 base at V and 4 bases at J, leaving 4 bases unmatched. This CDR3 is CASSQGGTGSYGYTF. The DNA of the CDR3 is TGCGCCAGCAGCCAAGGAGGGACAGGGAGCTATGGCTACACCTTC.

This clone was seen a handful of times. DNA for the CDR3: TGTGCCAGCGGCTCCGCATCCTACGAGCAGTACTTC. Residues: CASGSASYEQYF. V and J are TRBV12-3 or TRBV12-4 and TRBJ2-7; D not certain. The CDR3 is 12 residues long. Trimming left V 8 bases short and J 1 base short, with 9 bases between.

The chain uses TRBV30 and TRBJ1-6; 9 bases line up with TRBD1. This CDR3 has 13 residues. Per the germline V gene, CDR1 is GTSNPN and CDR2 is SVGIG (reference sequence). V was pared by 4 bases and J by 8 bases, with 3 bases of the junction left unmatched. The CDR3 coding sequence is TGTGCCTGGAAGGGACAGGGAGATTCACCCCTCCACTTT. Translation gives CAWKGQGDSPLHF.

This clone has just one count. The CDR3 DNA follows: TGTGCCAGCAGTTCTATGAAACAGGGGTCTTGGGGTGGCTACACCTTC. Protein product: CASSSMKQGSWGGYTF. V is TRBV27 and J is TRBJ1-2; 7 bases are a match to TRBD1. The CDR3 totals 16 residues. Germline CDR1 reads MNHEY; CDR2 reads SMNVEV (reference sequence). J gave up 7 bases and V 4 bases, and 15 bases lay outside the gene matches.

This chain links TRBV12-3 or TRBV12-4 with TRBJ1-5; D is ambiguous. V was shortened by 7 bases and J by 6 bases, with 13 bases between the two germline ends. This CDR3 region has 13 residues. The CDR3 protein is CASTIARGQPQHF. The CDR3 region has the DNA TGTGCCAGCACCATCGCCCGAGGTCAGCCCCAGCATTTT.

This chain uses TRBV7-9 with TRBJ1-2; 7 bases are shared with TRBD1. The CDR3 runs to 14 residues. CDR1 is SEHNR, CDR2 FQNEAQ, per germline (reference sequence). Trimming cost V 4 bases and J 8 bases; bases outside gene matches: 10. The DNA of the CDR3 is TGTGCCAGCAGCTACGGGACAGAGGGCGGCGGCTACACCTTC. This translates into CASSYGTEGGGYTF.

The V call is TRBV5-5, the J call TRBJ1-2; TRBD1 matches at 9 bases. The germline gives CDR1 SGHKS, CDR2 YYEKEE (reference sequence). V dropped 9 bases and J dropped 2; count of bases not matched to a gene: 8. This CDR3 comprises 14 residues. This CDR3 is CATHRDRANYGYTF. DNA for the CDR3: TGTGCCACACACCGGGACAGGGCCAACTATGGCTACACCTTC.